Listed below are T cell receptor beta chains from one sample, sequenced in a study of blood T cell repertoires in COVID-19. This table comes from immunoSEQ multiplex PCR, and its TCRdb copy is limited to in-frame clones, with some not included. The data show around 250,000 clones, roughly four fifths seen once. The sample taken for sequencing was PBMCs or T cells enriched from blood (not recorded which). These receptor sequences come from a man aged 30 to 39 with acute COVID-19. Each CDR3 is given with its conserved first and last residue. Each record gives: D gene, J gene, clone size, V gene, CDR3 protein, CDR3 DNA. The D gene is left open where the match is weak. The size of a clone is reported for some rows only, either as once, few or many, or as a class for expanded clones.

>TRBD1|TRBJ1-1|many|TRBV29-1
CSGSTGGETEAFF
TGCAGCGGATCAACAGGGGGGGAGACTGAAGCTTTCTTT
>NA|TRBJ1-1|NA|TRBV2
CASSGRMNTEAFF
TGTGCCAGCAGTGGTCGTATGAACACTGAAGCTTTCTTT
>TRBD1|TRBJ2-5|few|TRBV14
CASSHRQGVEETQYF
TGTGCCAGCAGCCATAGACAGGGGGTCGAAGAGACCCAGTACTTC
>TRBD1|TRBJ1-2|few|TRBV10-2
CASSVTGQGAYGYTF
TGCGCCAGCAGTGTTACGGGACAGGGGGCCTATGGCTACACCTTC
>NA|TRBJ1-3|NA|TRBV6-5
CASSLGRFAGNTIYF
TGTGCCAGCAGTCTGGGCCGTTTTGCTGGAAACACCATATATTTT
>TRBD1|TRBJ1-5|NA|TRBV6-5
CASSLTGGVGPQHF
TGTGCCAGCAGCTTAACAGGGGGCGTCGGGCCCCAGCATTTT
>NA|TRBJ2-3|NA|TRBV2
CASSDGVF
TGTGCCAGCAGTGACGGGGTTTTT
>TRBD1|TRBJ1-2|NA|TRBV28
CASTGRGKKGYTF
TGTGCCAGCACGGGCAGGGGGAAGAAGGGCTACACCTTC
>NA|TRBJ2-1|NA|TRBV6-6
CASSSPGDNEQFF
TGTGCCAGCAGTTCTCCGGGTGACAATGAGCAGTTCTTC
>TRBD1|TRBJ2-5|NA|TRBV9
CASSRRQGAGETQYF
TGTGCCAGCAGCAGACGACAGGGGGCGGGAGAGACCCAGTACTTC